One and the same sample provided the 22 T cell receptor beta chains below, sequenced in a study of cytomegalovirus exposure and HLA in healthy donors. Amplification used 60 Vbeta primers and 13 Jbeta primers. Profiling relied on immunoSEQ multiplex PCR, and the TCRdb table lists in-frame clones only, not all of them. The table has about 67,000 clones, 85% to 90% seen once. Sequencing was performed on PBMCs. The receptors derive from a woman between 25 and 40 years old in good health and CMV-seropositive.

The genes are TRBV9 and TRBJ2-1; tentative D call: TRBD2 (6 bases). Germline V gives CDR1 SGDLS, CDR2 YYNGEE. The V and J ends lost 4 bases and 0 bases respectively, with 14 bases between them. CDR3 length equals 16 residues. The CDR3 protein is CASSSTPLASYNEQFF. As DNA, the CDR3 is TGTGCCAGCAGCTCCACCCCACTAGCCTCCTACAATGAGCAGTTCTTC.

CDR3 DNA sequence: TGTGCCAGCAGCTTAGGGACCCGGGGACTAGGCTACACCTTC. It specifies CASSLGTRGLGYTF. This sequence joins TRBV7-9 and TRBJ1-2; a possible D gene is TRBD1 (5 bases). The length of the CDR3 is 14 residues. V was pared by 1 base and J by 8 bases, with 14 bases between. CDR1 and CDR2 (germline): SEHNR, FQNEAQ (reference sequence).

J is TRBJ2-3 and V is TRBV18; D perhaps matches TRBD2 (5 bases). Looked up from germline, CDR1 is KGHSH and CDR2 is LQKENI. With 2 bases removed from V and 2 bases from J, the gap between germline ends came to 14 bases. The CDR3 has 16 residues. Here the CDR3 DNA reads TGTGCCAGCTCACCAGGTCTGGGAGCCCACACAGATACGCAGTATTTT. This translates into CASSPGLGAHTDTQYF.

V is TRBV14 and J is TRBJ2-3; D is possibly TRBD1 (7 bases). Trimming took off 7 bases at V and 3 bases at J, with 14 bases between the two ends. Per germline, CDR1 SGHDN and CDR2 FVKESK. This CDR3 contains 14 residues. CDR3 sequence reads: CASTRRGRTDTQYF. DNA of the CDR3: TGTGCCAGCACTAGGAGGGGGCGGACAGATACGCAGTATTTT.

Here the CDR3 reads CASSAGEGQPQHF. The DNA for the CDR3 is TGTGCCAGCAGTGCAGGGGAGGGTCAGCCCCAGCATTTT. This chain uses TRBV2 with TRBJ1-5; a possible D gene is TRBD1 (6 bases). The germline V gene encodes CDR1 SNHLY and CDR2 FYNNEI. V dropped 4 bases and J dropped 6 bases, with 10 bases sitting between them. The CDR3 length is 13 residues.

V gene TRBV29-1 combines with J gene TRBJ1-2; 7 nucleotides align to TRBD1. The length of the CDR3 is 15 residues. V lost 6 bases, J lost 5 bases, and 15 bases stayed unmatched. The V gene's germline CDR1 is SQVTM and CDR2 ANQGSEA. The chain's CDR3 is CSVLPPGGLGYGYTF. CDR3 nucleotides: TGCAGCGTCCTCCCTCCAGGGGGACTCGGGTATGGCTACACCTTC. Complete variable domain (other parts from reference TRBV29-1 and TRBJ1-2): SAVISQKPSRDICQRGTSLTIQCQVDSQVTMMFWYRQQPGQSLTLIATANQGSEATYESGFVIDKFPISRPNLTFSTLTVSNMSPEDSSIYLCSVLPPGGLGYGYTFGSGTRLTVV.

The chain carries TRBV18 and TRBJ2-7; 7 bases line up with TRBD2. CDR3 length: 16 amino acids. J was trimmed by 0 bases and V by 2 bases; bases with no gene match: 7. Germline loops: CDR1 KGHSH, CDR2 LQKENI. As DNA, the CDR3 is TGTGCCAGCTCACCATTGCCGGGAGGCAGCTCCTACGAGCAGTACTTC. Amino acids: CASSPLPGGSSYEQYF.

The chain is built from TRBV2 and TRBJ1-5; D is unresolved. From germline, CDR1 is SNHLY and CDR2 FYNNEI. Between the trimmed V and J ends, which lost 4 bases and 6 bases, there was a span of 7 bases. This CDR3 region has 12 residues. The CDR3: CASSGGIQPQHF. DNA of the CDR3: TGTGCCAGCAGTGGAGGTATTCAGCCCCAGCATTTT.

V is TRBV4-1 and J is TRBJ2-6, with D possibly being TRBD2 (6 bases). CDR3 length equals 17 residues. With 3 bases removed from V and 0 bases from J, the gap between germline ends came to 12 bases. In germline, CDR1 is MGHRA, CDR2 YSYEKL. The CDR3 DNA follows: TGCGCCAGCAGCCACGCTAGCGCTAGCTCTGGGGCCAACGTCCTGACTTTC. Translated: CASSHASASSGANVLTF.

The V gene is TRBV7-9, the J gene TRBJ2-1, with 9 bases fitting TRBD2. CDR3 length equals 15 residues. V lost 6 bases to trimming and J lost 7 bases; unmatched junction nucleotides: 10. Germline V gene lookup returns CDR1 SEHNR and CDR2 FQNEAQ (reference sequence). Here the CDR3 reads CASRLGSGRWNEQFF. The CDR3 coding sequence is TGTGCCAGCAGGTTGGGCAGCGGGAGGTGGAATGAGCAGTTCTTC.

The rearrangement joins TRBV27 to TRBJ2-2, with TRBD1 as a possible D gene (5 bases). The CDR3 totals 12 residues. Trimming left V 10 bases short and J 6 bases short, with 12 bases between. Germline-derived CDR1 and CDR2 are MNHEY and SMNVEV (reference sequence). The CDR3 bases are TGTGCCACAGCAGGGAAACCCGGGGAGCTGTTTTTT. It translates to CATAGKPGELFF.

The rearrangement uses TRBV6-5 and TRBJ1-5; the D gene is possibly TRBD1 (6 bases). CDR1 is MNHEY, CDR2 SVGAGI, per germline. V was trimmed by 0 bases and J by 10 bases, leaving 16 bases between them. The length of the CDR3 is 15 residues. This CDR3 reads CASSYSSQGRNPQHF. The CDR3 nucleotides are TGTGCCAGCAGTTACTCGAGCCAGGGGCGAAATCCCCAGCATTTT.

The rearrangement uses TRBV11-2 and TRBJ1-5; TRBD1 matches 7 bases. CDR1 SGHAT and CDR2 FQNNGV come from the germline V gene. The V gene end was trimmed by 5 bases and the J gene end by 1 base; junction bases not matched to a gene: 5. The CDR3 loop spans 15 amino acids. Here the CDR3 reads CASSQWGQSNQPQHF. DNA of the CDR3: TGTGCCAGCAGCCAGTGGGGACAGAGCAATCAGCCCCAGCATTTT.

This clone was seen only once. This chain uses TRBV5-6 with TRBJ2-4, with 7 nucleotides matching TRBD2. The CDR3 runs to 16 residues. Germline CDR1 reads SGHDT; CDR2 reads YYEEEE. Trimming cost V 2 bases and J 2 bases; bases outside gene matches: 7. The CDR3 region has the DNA TGTGCCAGCAGCTTTTGGGGGGGTGGTACCAAAAACATTCAGTACTTC. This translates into CASSFWGGGTKNIQYF.

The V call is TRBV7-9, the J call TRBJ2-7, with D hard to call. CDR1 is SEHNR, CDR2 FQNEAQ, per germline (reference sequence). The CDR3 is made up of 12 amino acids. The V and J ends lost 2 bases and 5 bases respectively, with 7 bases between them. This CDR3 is CASSLTRDEQYF. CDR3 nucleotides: TGTGCCAGCAGCTTAACACGGGACGAGCAGTACTTC.

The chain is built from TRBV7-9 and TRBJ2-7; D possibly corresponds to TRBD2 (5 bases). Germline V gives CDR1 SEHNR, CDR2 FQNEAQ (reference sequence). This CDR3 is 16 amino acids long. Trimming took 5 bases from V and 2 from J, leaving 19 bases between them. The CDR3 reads CASSPGVFAVTYEQYF. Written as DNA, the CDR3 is TGTGCCAGCAGCCCCGGGGTTTTCGCGGTAACCTACGAGCAGTACTTC.

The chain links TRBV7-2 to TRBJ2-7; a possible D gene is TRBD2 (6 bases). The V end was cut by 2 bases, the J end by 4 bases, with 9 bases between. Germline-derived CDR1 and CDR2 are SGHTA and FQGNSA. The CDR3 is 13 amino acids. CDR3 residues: CASSLLASYEQYF. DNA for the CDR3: TGTGCCAGCAGCTTACTAGCGTCGTACGAGCAGTACTTC.

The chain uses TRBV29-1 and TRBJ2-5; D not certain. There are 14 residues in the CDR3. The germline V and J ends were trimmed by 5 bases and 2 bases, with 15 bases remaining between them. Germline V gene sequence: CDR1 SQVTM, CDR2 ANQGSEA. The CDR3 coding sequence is TGCAGCGTTCGGGTCCGAGCCCTTCAAGAGACCCAGTACTTC. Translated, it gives CSVRVRALQETQYF.

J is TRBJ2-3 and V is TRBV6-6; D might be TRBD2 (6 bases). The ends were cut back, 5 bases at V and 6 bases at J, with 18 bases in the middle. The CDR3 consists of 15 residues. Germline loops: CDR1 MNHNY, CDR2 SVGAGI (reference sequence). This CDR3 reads CASSLKAGAADTQYF. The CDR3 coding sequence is TGTGCCAGCAGTCTTAAAGCGGGCGCCGCGGATACGCAGTATTTT.

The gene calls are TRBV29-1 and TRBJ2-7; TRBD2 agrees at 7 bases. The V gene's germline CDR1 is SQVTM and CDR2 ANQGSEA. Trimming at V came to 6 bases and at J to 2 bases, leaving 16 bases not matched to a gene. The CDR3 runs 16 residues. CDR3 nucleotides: TGCAGCGTCGCCTACGGGAACCGGGACTACACCTACGAGCAGTACTTC. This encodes CSVAYGNRDYTYEQYF.

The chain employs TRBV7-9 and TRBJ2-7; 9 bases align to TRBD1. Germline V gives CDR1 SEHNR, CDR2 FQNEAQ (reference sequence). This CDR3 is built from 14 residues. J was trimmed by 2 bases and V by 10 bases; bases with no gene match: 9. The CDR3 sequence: CATTERDRAYEQYF. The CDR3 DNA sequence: TGTGCCACCACTGAGCGGGACAGGGCCTACGAGCAGTACTTC.

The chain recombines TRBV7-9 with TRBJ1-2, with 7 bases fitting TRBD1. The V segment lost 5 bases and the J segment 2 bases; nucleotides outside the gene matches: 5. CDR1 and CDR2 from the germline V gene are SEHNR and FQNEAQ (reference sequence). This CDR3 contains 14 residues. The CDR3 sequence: CASSLPTGNYGYTF. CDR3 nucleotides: TGTGCCAGCAGCCTCCCGACAGGGAACTATGGCTACACCTTC.